These T cell receptor beta chains were read from a single sample in a study of cytomegalovirus exposure and HLA in healthy donors. Here immunoSEQ multiplex PCR was the method, and the copy in TCRdb shows in-frame clones only, minus some. This table holds some 160,000 clones, roughly 80% found once. The sample was PBMCs. The receptors come from a woman aged 40 to 50 in good health and CMV-seropositive. Each CDR3 is given with its conserved first and last residue. Fields, in order: V gene, CDR3 protein.

V gene: TRBV13; CDR3 protein: CASSLGGPGDQPQHF
V gene: TRBV5-4; CDR3 protein: CASNRDTTYGYTF
V gene: TRBV9; CDR3 protein: CASSAGAQQETQYF
V gene: TRBV2; CDR3 protein: CASVRAQETQYF
V gene: TRBV4-1; CDR3 protein: CASSQATGSYEQYF
V gene: TRBV6-6; CDR3 protein: CASSYSDREVYNEQFF
V gene: TRBV7-2; CDR3 protein: CASSPTGANTEAFF
V gene: TRBV5-4; CDR3 protein: CASSSTGGADVGTEAFF
V gene: TRBV7-8; CDR3 protein: CASSLNRNQETQYF
V gene: TRBV6-5; CDR3 protein: CASSYRGRAYEQYF
V gene: TRBV5-1; CDR3 protein: CASSTDFYTGELFF
V gene: TRBV7-9; CDR3 protein: CASRPGQINTGELFF
V gene: TRBV9; CDR3 protein: CASSVFRGTGEKATTYNEQFF
V gene: TRBV6-5; CDR3 protein: CASSSGLVLSSYEQYF
V gene: TRBV7-9; CDR3 protein: CSSSLEETGRGEKLFF
V gene: TRBV28; CDR3 protein: CASSLSVGAGRETQYF
V gene: TRBV5-5; CDR3 protein: CASSVAANEKLFF
V gene: TRBV27; CDR3 protein: CASSLERGYEQYF
V gene: TRBV2; CDR3 protein: CASSEEKRLAVFQFF
V gene: TRBV2; CDR3 protein: CASSGGGGRAENIQYF
V gene: TRBV6-6; CDR3 protein: CASRAGNTGELFF
V gene: TRBV28; CDR3 protein: CASSFPGQPQHF
V gene: TRBV5-4; CDR3 protein: CASSSRVAGQETQYF
V gene: TRBV5-1; CDR3 protein: CASSLDGQGAGYEQYF
V gene: TRBV18; CDR3 protein: CASSPNSGTGGLPGTEAFF
V gene: TRBV11-2; CDR3 protein: CASNLAGGYTDTQYF